A single sample gave rise to the 10 T cell receptor beta chains below, sequenced in a study of low-dose radiotherapy and immunotherapy resistance in tumors. Both TCRalpha and TCRbeta chains were reverse transcribed with V-gene-specific primers. Over roughly 20 PCR cycles, TCRs were amplified from a constant-region primer and V-primer adapter. A single record per CDR3 protein comes from TCRdb applying MiXCR to the reads. The sample contains about 39,000 distinct CDR3 sequences, roughly 28% of which appear only once. Regarding time point: before trial treatment. Material: PBMCs, obtained before treatment. The receptor set was obtained from a male donor with gallbladder cancer.

This clonotype was found many times. The chain links TRBV15 to TRBJ2-3; D is undetermined. V was clipped by 3 bases and J by 4 bases, with 14 bases between them. The CDR3 is 15 amino acids. CDR1 LNHNV and CDR2 YYDKDF come from the germline V gene (reference sequence). This chain's CDR3 is CATSRFRSSADTQYF. The CDR3 DNA is TGTGCCACCAGCAGGTTCAGATCCTCCGCAGATACGCAGTATTTT.

Of note for this clonotype: This probably arose from a read error, given a far larger clone one base away. The V and J genes are TRBV5-1 and TRBJ2-1, with TRBD2 identical over 13 bases. The CDR3 sequence is 15 residues long. The germline gives CDR1 SGHRS, CDR2 YFSETQ. With V trimmed by 4 bases and J by 10 bases, 8 bases remained unmatched. CDR3 in amino acids: CASSTGTSGNYEQFF. The CDR3 DNA follows: TGCGCCAGCAGCACCGGGACTAGCGGGAACTACGAGCAGTTCTTC.

V is TRBV5-1 and J is TRBJ2-1; 10 bases align to TRBD2. From germline, CDR1 is SGHRS and CDR2 YFSETQ. The CDR3 extends over 15 amino acids. After removal of 4 bases from V and 5 bases from J, the junction contained 6 bases not matched to a gene. CDR3 nucleotides: TGCGCCAGCAGCATTAGCGGGGGGCCCAACAATGAGCAGTTCTTC. It codes for CASSISGGPNNEQFF.

The chain is built from TRBV4-2 and TRBJ1-5, with TRBD1 matching over 10 bases. With 1 base clipped from V and 4 bases from J, the junction kept 4 bases outside the gene matches. Germline CDR1 reads LGHNA; CDR2 reads YNFKEQ. The CDR3 runs 16 residues. CDR3 bases: TGTGCCAGCAGCCAAGGAGACAGGGGGCGGAATCAGCCCCAGCATTTT. It is translated as CASSQGDRGRNQPQHF.

Notes on this clonotype: A far more abundant clone sits one base away, making this likely a read error. J is TRBJ2-7 and V is TRBV26. TRBV26 is described as a pseudogene. The CDR3 runs 12 residues. The DNA of the CDR3 is TGTGCCAGCAGTTCCTCGGACTACGACCAGTACTTC. Its protein is CASSSSDYDQYF.

V and J are TRBV12-3 or TRBV12-4 and TRBJ2-7; D not resolved. V lost 6 bases, J lost 0 bases, and 12 bases lay in between. This CDR3 region has 14 residues. The CDR3 is CASSRTASSYEQYF. The CDR3 DNA reads TGTGCCAGCAGCCGCACAGCGAGCTCCTACGAGCAGTACTTC.

This clonotype was counted many times. The V call is TRBV30, the J call TRBJ2-3, with D unresolved. Germline V gene data show CDR1 as GTSNPN and CDR2 as SVGIG (reference sequence). Between the trimmed V and J ends, which lost 0 bases and 6 bases, there was a span of 4 bases. This CDR3 comprises 11 residues. Here the CDR3 reads CAWSVQDTQYF. CDR3 DNA sequence: TGTGCCTGGAGTGTACAGGATACGCAGTATTTT.

In its sample, this clonotype ranks as medium-sized. The V gene is TRBV5-1, the J gene TRBJ1-6; possible D gene TRBD1, 6 bases. Germline V CDR1 and CDR2: SGHRS, YFSETQ. Trimming pared 0 bases from V and 12 bases from J, leaving 16 bases between. The CDR3 is 15 residues long. The CDR3 DNA follows: TGCGCCAGCAGCTTGGATGGATCACAGGGCTTACCCCTCCACTTT. Protein sequence: CASSLDGSQGLPLHF.

The chain recombines TRBV6-1 with TRBJ1-5, with D perhaps matching TRBD1 (5 bases). The CDR3 spans 16 residues. Germline V gene data show CDR1 as MNHNS and CDR2 as SASEGT. V was pared by 1 base and J by 6 bases, with 16 bases between. CDR3 region: CASSEERWRGGQPQHF. CDR3 in DNA: TGTGCCAGCAGTGAAGAGCGGTGGAGGGGCGGTCAGCCCCAGCATTTT.

The genes are TRBV28 and TRBJ2-7; D call uncertain. The CDR3 length is 15 residues. The ends were cut back, 5 bases at V and 5 bases at J, with 19 bases in the middle. Germline CDR1 MDHEN, CDR2 SYDVKM. The CDR3 region has the DNA TGTGCCAGCAGTAAGGCCGGGCCTCTCCCCCACGAGCAGTACTTC. Translating it yields CASSKAGPLPHEQYF.